The sequence of this T cell receptor beta chain was determined in a study of siplizumab effects on memory and regulatory T cells. Overall study results and limits: Confirmation was lacking for the suppressive function of proliferating Tregs derived from siplizumab cultures. Researchers could map only a minor fraction of alloreactive clones to unstimulated subsets. Major contributors to the alloresponse seemed to be naive T cells, which also appeared more diverse than memory cells. Alloreactive sequences tracing back to unstimulated CD4+ memory cells were significantly reduced by siplizumab.

Note on this clone: Its antigen is unknown.

The assay was immunoSEQ multiplex PCR, and TCRdb's table has in-frame clones only and misses some. Of some 100,000 clones in the sample, roughly 95% were seen once. The CDR3 has 15 residues. Trimming cost V 4 bases and J 3 bases, with 14 bases left between them. Germline V gene lookup returns CDR1 LNHDA and CDR2 SQIVND (reference sequence). V gene TRBV19 combines with J gene TRBJ2-3; no firm D call. This clonotype was obtained from a human donor in good health. Input material: naive CD4+ T cells sorted from blood. This chain's CDR3 is CASSKGAIGTDTQYF. The CDR3 nucleotides read TGTGCCAGTAGTAAGGGCGCCATTGGGACAGATACGCAGTATTTT.